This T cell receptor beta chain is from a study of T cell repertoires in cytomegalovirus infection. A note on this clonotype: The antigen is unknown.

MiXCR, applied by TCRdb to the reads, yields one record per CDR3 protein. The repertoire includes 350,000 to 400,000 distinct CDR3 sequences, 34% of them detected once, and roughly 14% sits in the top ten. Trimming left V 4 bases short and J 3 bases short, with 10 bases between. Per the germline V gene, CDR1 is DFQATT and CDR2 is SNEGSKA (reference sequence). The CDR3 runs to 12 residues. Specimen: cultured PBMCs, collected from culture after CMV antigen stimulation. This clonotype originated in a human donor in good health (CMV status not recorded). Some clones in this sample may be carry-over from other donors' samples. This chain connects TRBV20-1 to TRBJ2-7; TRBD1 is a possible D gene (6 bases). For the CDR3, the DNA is TGCAGTGCTAAGGAGGACAGCTACGAGCAGTACTTC. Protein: CSAKEDSYEQYF.